These 30 T cell receptor beta chains were all obtained from the same sample, sequenced in a study of shared clonotypes between healthy human individuals. Sequencing used immunoSEQ multiplex PCR; TCRdb keeps in-frame clones, though not all of them. The sample carries 1,400,000 or so clones, approximately 98.5% recorded once. Sequencing was performed on naive CD4+ T cells sorted from blood. Sample subset: CD45RA+ positively selected. The receptors were gathered from a man between 25 and 39 years old in good health.

This clone appeared a single time. The genes are TRBV28 and TRBJ2-7, with a possible D match to TRBD1 (6 bases). Trimming removed 3 bases from V and 6 bases from J, with 12 bases in between. The length of the CDR3 is 13 residues. The germline V gene encodes CDR1 MDHEN and CDR2 SYDVKM. CDR3 nucleotides: TGTGCCAGCAGTTTGCGTCAGGGGAGCGAGCAGTACTTC. This codes for CASSLRQGSEQYF.

The V gene is TRBV18, the J gene TRBJ1-4; 11 bases map to TRBD1. The CDR3 has 15 residues. Germline values: CDR1 KGHSH, CDR2 LQKENI. With V trimmed by 2 bases and J by 5 bases, 1 base remained unmatched. CDR3 DNA sequence: TGTGCCAGCTCACCAGGGGACAGGGGGAATGAAAAACTGTTTTTT. As protein: CASSPGDRGNEKLFF.

This chain uses TRBV21-1 with TRBJ2-7; TRBD1, as called in the table, went unchecked against the DNA. TRBV21-1 is a listed pseudogene. This CDR3 is built from 20 residues. CDR3 DNA sequence: TGTGCCAGCAGCAAGGTAAACCGGGACAGGAGACAAACGTGCGGCTACGAGCAGTACTTC. Its protein product is CASSKVNRDRRQTCGYEQYF.

The rearrangement uses TRBV7-9 and TRBJ2-1; 8 bases fit TRBD2. The CDR3 consists of 15 residues. Germline V gene lookup returns CDR1 SEHNR and CDR2 FQNEAQ (reference sequence). The V segment lost 0 bases and the J segment 12 bases; nucleotides outside the gene matches: 10. The CDR3 region is CASSLAIERENRQFF. CDR3 bases: TGTGCCAGCAGCTTAGCGATAGAGCGGGAGAATCGGCAGTTCTTC. Supplemented by reference TRBV7-9 and TRBJ2-1, the full variable domain reads DTGVSQNPRHKITKRGQNVTFRCDPISEHNRLYWYRQTLGQGPEFLTYFQNEAQLEKSRLLSDRFSAERPKGSFSTLEIQRTEQGDSAMYLCASSLAIERENRQFFGPGTRLTVL.

This sequence joins TRBV6-1 and TRBJ1-1, with unresolved D. Germline CDR1 and CDR2: MNHNS and SASEGT. This CDR3 contains 14 residues. Trimming pared 0 bases from V and 9 bases from J, leaving 14 bases between. Here the CDR3 DNA reads TGTGCCAGCAGTGAAGCGCTCGACCTAAGTAAAGCTTTCTTT. It yields the protein CASSEALDLSKAFF.

This sequence joins TRBV5-8 and TRBJ1-1; D possibly corresponds to TRBD1 (6 bases). Germline assignment: CDR1 SGHTS and CDR2 YDEGEE. The CDR3 extends over 15 amino acids. Trimming shortened V by 1 base and J by 1 base, and 11 bases separated the two germline ends. The CDR3 DNA reads TGTGCCAGCAGCTTGAGGGGGACATCGAACACTGAAGCTTTCTTT. It is translated as CASSLRGTSNTEAFF.

V and J are TRBV10-2 and TRBJ2-4; TRBD2 might be the D (6 bases). Germline V gene sequence: CDR1 WSHSY, CDR2 SAAADI. V lost 8 bases, J lost 6 bases, and 14 bases lay in between. The CDR3 is 13 amino acids. The CDR3 region has the DNA TGCGCCAGCGGGGGGTTATCAATAAACATTCAGTACTTC. Protein sequence: CASGGLSINIQYF.

The J gene is TRBJ2-1, the V gene TRBV5-1; TRBD2 is a possible D gene (5 bases). The CDR3 length is 13 residues. V lost 5 bases to trimming and J lost 4 bases, with 10 bases between them. CDR1 is SGHRS, CDR2 YFSETQ, per germline. CDR3 loop: CASRRLPYNEQFF. In nucleotides, the CDR3 is TGCGCCAGCAGAAGACTACCGTACAATGAGCAGTTCTTC.

The CDR3 coding sequence is TGTGCCAGTAGTCTGGGCAGGGATTCAAACGAGCAGTACTTC. It translates to CASSLGRDSNEQYF. This chain connects TRBV19 to TRBJ2-7; possibly TRBD1 for D (5 bases). Trimming removed 5 bases from V and 5 bases from J, with 16 bases in between. Germline assignment: CDR1 LNHDA and CDR2 SQIVND (reference sequence). The CDR3 runs to 14 residues.

The rearrangement uses TRBV7-8 and TRBJ2-5, with a weak D call TRBD2 (5 bases). The CDR3 is made up of 12 amino acids. CDR1 and CDR2 from the germline V gene are SGHVS and FQNEAQ. V lost 11 bases, J lost 5 bases, and 15 bases lay in between. Here the CDR3 reads CAGTGDGETQYF. In nucleotides, the CDR3 is TGTGCCGGCACCGGGGATGGGGAGACCCAGTACTTC.

The chain employs TRBV28 and TRBJ2-7; the D is unclear. The CDR3 sequence is 12 residues long. The germline V gene has CDR1 MDHEN and CDR2 SYDVKM. Deletions cut 3 bases from V and 5 bases from J, with 8 bases between. This chain's CDR3 is CASSFFPDEQYF. The CDR3, as DNA: TGTGCCAGCAGTTTCTTTCCGGACGAGCAGTACTTC.

The J gene is TRBJ1-1, the V gene TRBV9; TRBD1 matches at 7 bases. Germline V gene data show CDR1 as SGDLS and CDR2 as YYNGEE. V shed 0 bases, J shed 10 bases, and the junction held 6 bases outside the gene matches. The CDR3 consists of 13 residues. CDR3 in DNA: TGTGCCAGCAGCGTAGGCGACAGGGCTAGAGCTTTCTTT. This codes for CASSVGDRARAFF.

The rearrangement uses TRBV6-5 and TRBJ2-1, with TRBD2 matching over 8 bases. There are 14 residues in the CDR3. Germline CDR1 and CDR2: MNHEY and SVGAGI. V dropped 6 bases and J dropped 5; count of bases not matched to a gene: 6. CDR3 region: CASRRLALNNEQFF. The DNA for the CDR3 is TGTGCCAGCAGACGACTAGCGCTGAACAATGAGCAGTTCTTC.

A word on this clone: The sample holds other DNA sequences that translate to the same CDR3. The rearrangement joins TRBV18 to TRBJ2-2, with TRBD2 matching 12 bases. J gave up 4 bases and V 2 bases, and 2 bases lay outside the gene matches. From germline, CDR1 is KGHSH and CDR2 LQKENI. The CDR3 is 16 residues long. CDR3 sequence (DNA): TGTGCCAGCTCACCAGGACTAGCGGGAATCACCGGGGAGCTGTTTTTT. Residues: CASSPGLAGITGELFF.

In its sample, this clone was seen once. The chain couples TRBV28 to TRBJ2-1; 7 bases agree with TRBD1. Germline V gene data show CDR1 as MDHEN and CDR2 as SYDVKM. The CDR3 totals 16 residues. The junction had 10 bases not matched to a gene; V was cut back by 5 bases and J by 3 bases. The CDR3 DNA reads as TGTGCCAGCAGTGCAATGGGGGACAGCCACTACAATGAGCAGTTCTTC. It yields the protein CASSAMGDSHYNEQFF.

This chain uses TRBV7-6 with TRBJ2-7; D perhaps matches TRBD2 (6 bases). The CDR3 covers 16 residues. From germline, CDR1 is SGHVS and CDR2 FNYEAQ. Trimming cost V 1 base and J 2 bases, with 15 bases left between them. As DNA, the CDR3 is TGTGCCAGCAGCTTAGGGAGGGTAGGGTCGGCCTACGAGCAGTACTTC. This sequence encodes CASSLGRVGSAYEQYF.

The chain has TRBV6-6 and TRBJ2-1; no definite D call. Trimming left V 2 bases short and J 5 bases short, with 7 bases between. The CDR3 is 13 residues long. Germline CDR1 is MNHNY and CDR2 is SVGAGI (reference sequence). The CDR3 spells CASSYEDNNEQFF. Written as DNA, the CDR3 is TGTGCCAGCAGTTACGAGGATAACAATGAGCAGTTCTTC.

V usage is TRBV7-9 and J usage is TRBJ1-2; weak D call: TRBD1 (5 bases). The length of the CDR3 is 15 residues. V lost 3 bases, J lost 4 bases, and 15 bases lay in between. CDR1 is SEHNR and CDR2 is FQNEAQ in the germline V gene (reference sequence). Written as DNA, the CDR3 is TGTGCCAGCAGCTTGGCTGAGGACATTGTCTATGGCTACACCTTC. It translates to CASSLAEDIVYGYTF.

The chain has TRBV7-9 and TRBJ2-3, with 7 bases lining up with TRBD2. CDR3 length: 16 amino acids. Germline V lookup: CDR1 SEHNR, CDR2 FQNEAQ (reference sequence). The J segment lost 2 bases and the V segment lost 2 bases, leaving 7 bases of the junction unmatched. CDR3 protein: CASSLRAGVLTDTQYF. The CDR3 bases are TGTGCCAGCAGCTTACGGGCGGGAGTCCTCACAGATACGCAGTATTTT.

V and J are TRBV11-2 and TRBJ1-3, with D perhaps matching TRBD1 (6 bases). V was clipped by 5 bases and J by 0 bases, with 11 bases between them. Per the germline V gene, CDR1 is SGHAT and CDR2 is FQNNGV. CDR3 length: 15 amino acids. CDR3 region: CASSRGTRSGNTIYF. CDR3 DNA sequence: TGTGCCAGCAGCCGCGGGACACGCTCTGGAAACACCATATATTTT.

This sequence joins TRBV2 and TRBJ2-1; D not certain. This CDR3 region has 12 residues. The germline V gene encodes CDR1 SNHLY and CDR2 FYNNEI. Trimming shortened V by 4 bases and J by 9 bases, and 10 bases separated the two germline ends. CDR3 sequence: CASSAWLAEQFF. CDR3 nucleotides: TGTGCCAGCAGTGCATGGCTCGCTGAGCAGTTCTTC.

The DNA for the CDR3 is TGTGCCAGCAGCTTGGTAGGGGCAGATACGCAGTATTTT. Its protein product is CASSLVGADTQYF. The chain is built from TRBV5-5 and TRBJ2-3, with D tentatively TRBD1 (5 bases). V was trimmed by 0 bases and J by 4 bases, leaving 6 bases between them. Germline V CDR1 and CDR2: SGHKS, YYEKEE (reference sequence). The CDR3 is 13 residues long.

This chain joins TRBV10-3 and TRBJ2-1; 8 bases map to TRBD1. CDR1 is ENHRY, CDR2 SYGVKD, per germline. The CDR3 extends over 14 amino acids. V trimming: 10 bases; J trimming: 9 bases; junction bases outside the gene matches: 14. CDR3 in amino acids: CASNGQGGPSEQFF. The CDR3 DNA reads as TGTGCCAGTAATGGACAGGGTGGGCCCAGTGAGCAGTTCTTC.

This chain joins TRBV19 and TRBJ2-3; D gene ambiguous. CDR1 is LNHDA, CDR2 SQIVND, per germline (reference sequence). The germline V and J ends were trimmed by 4 bases and 2 bases, with 10 bases remaining between them. The CDR3 extends over 14 amino acids. CDR3 sequence (DNA): TGTGCCAGTAGTAGGGCGGCCCACACAGATACGCAGTATTTT. As protein: CASSRAAHTDTQYF.

The V call is TRBV5-1, the J call TRBJ2-1; 13 bases agree with TRBD2. The V and J ends lost 4 bases and 10 bases, in that order; junction bases with no gene match: 8. The V gene's germline CDR1 is SGHRS and CDR2 YFSETQ. The length of the CDR3 is 15 residues. The CDR3 nucleotides are TGCGCCAGCAGCCCCGGACTAGCGGGAGTTGGAGAGCAGTTCTTC. Protein product: CASSPGLAGVGEQFF.

This chain links TRBV5-1 with TRBJ2-2, with 10 bases that match TRBD2. Trimming removed 0 bases from V and 6 bases from J; junction bases left unmatched: 8. The CDR3 has 17 residues. Germline CDR1 and CDR2: SGHRS and YFSETQ. As DNA, the CDR3 is TGCGCCAGCAGCTTGGCGCTGGGGCTAGCGGGAGCCGGGGAGCTGTTTTTT. The encoded protein is CASSLALGLAGAGELFF. The whole variable domain, remainder taken from reference TRBV5-1 and TRBJ2-2, is KAGVTQTPRYLIKTRGQQVTLSCSPISGHRSVSWYQQTPGQGLQFLFEYFSETQRNKGNFPGRFSGRQFSNSRSEMNVSTLELGDSALYLCASSLALGLAGAGELFFGEGSRLTVL.

The gene calls are TRBV7-9 and TRBJ2-7, with 14 bases matching TRBD2. This CDR3 is built from 19 residues. CDR1 SEHNR and CDR2 FQNEAQ come from the germline V gene (reference sequence). V lost 5 bases, J lost 2 bases, and 14 bases stayed unmatched. The CDR3 DNA is TGTGCCAGCAGCAAGGGCAGGGGCAAGGGACTAGCGGGAGCCTACGAGCAGTACTTC. The encoded protein is CASSKGRGKGLAGAYEQYF.

The CDR3 DNA reads as TGTGCCAGCAGCGGACAGAATGAGCAGTTCTTC. This sequence encodes CASSGQNEQFF. This rearrangement joins TRBV5-4 to TRBJ2-1; TRBD1 might be the D (6 bases). Germline-derived CDR1 and CDR2 are SGHNT and YYREEE (reference sequence). The CDR3 length is 11 residues. V was trimmed by 4 bases and J by 7 bases, leaving 6 bases between them.

In DNA form, the CDR3 reads TGTGCCAGCAGCCAGGGGTTCAATGAGCAGTTCTTC. It encodes CASSQGFNEQFF. The chain recombines TRBV6-5 with TRBJ2-1; D possibly corresponds to TRBD1 (6 bases). CDR1 MNHEY and CDR2 SVGAGI come from the germline V gene. This CDR3 comprises 12 residues. Trimming left V 6 bases short and J 6 bases short, with 9 bases between.

The chain has TRBV6-1 and TRBJ2-7, with D unclear. V was clipped by 2 bases and J by 0 bases, with 11 bases between them. The germline CDR1 and CDR2 sequences are MNHNS and SASEGT. This CDR3 comprises 15 residues. The CDR3 region has the DNA TGTGCCAGCAGTGAATTTATGTCGACCTCCTACGAGCAGTACTTC. Translating it yields CASSEFMSTSYEQYF.